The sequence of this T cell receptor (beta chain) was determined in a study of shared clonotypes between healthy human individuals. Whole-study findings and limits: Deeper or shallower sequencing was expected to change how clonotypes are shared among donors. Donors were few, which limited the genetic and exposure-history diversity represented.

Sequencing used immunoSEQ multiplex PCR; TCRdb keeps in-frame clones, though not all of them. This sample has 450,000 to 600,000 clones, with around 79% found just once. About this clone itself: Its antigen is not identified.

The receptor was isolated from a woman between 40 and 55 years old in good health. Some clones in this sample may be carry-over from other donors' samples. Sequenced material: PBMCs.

DNA for the CDR3: TGTGCCAGCAGAATAACAGGGGTAGGGGAGACCCAGTACTTC. It encodes CASRITGVGETQYF. The rearrangement uses TRBV27 and TRBJ2-5; the match to TRBD1 covers 7 bases. Germline V gene lookup returns CDR1 MNHEY and CDR2 SMNVEV (reference sequence). CDR3 length: 14 amino acids. Germline trimming cut 6 bases from V and 5 bases from J; bases unmatched to any gene: 9.